This passage covers 24 T cell receptor beta chains from one sample sequenced in a study of T-cell memory formation after mild COVID-19. TCRdb reanalysed the 5' RACE reads using MiXCR and keeps one entry per CDR3 protein. The repertoire consists of around 260,000 distinct CDR3 sequences, with roughly 16% occurring once and the leading ten covering approximately 23%. The sample taken for sequencing was PBMCs or a T cell subset sorted from them (not recorded which). The receptors stem from a man younger than 30 who had mild COVID-19 (a few samples of this study predate the infection). Cell type and time point are not known.

This chain joins TRBV7-8 and TRBJ2-3, with D unclear. The CDR3 runs 14 residues. With 5 bases removed from V and 4 bases from J, the gap between germline ends came to 13 bases. The germline V gene encodes CDR1 SGHVS and CDR2 FQNEAQ. The CDR3: CASSPQPRADTQYF. CDR3 in DNA: TGTGCCAGCAGCCCCCAGCCGAGAGCAGATACGCAGTATTTT.

The chain couples TRBV4-3 to TRBJ2-3; tentatively, D is TRBD2 (7 bases). Trimming removed 3 bases from V and 10 bases from J, with 8 bases in between. This CDR3 comprises 11 residues. Germline assignment: CDR1 LGHNA and CDR2 YSLEER. The CDR3 DNA follows: TGCGCCAGCAGCCAGGGGGGGCCGCAGTATTTT. Translation: CASSQGGPQYF.

The V call is TRBV10-3, the J call TRBJ2-3; 8 nucleotides line up with TRBD2. Unmatched junction bases numbered 21, after V lost 8 bases and J lost 11 bases. Germline CDR1 ENHRY, CDR2 SYGVKD. The CDR3 length is 16 residues. The CDR3, as DNA: TGTGCCATCGCCTCCCAAGCGGGGGTCACCACAGATGAGCAGTATTTT. Translating it yields CAIASQAGVTTDEQYF.

V usage is TRBV29-1 and J usage is TRBJ1-2; D is unresolved. CDR1 SQVTM and CDR2 ANQGSEA come from the germline V gene. CDR3 length: 15 residues. The V and J ends lost 6 bases and 6 bases respectively, with 23 bases between them. The CDR3 nucleotides are TGCAGCGTCTCCCGGCCCAACGTTATAACGGATGGCTACACCTTC. Its translation: CSVSRPNVITDGYTF.

This rearrangement joins TRBV7-9 to TRBJ1-4; D perhaps matches TRBD1 (6 bases). In germline, CDR1 is SEHNR, CDR2 FQNEAQ (reference sequence). The CDR3 loop spans 15 amino acids. V was cut by 3 bases and J by 8 bases, with 16 bases left in between. CDR3 DNA: TGTGCCAGCAGCTTGATCGCCAGGGGCGGCGAAAAACTGTTTTTT. Its protein product is CASSLIARGGEKLFF.

Only a few counts were recorded for this clonotype. The chain combines TRBV20-1 with TRBJ1-4; 7 bases agree with TRBD1. V gave up 6 bases and J gave up 1 base; unmatched junction bases: 8. CDR1 and CDR2 (germline): DFQATT, SNEGSKA (reference sequence). CDR3 length: 15 residues. The chain's CDR3 is CSADDRQGTNEKLFF. CDR3 sequence (DNA): TGCAGTGCAGACGATAGACAGGGAACTAATGAAAAACTGTTTTTT.

This clonotype was counted at least ten times. The chain employs TRBV5-1 and TRBJ1-4; D call uncertain. The CDR3 has 15 amino acids. Trimming cost V 4 bases and J 4 bases, with 14 bases left between them. Per the germline V gene, CDR1 is SGHRS and CDR2 is YFSETQ. The CDR3 spells CASSLRPASNEKLFF. The CDR3 nucleotides read TGCGCCAGCAGCCTCCGACCGGCGAGTAATGAAAAACTGTTTTTT. The full variable domain, in which reference TRBV5-1 and TRBJ1-4 provide the parts outside the CDR3, is KAGVTQTPRYLIKTRGQQVTLSCSPISGHRSVSWYQQTPGQGLQFLFEYFSETQRNKGNFPGRFSGRQFSNSRSEMNVSTLELGDSALYLCASSLRPASNEKLFFGSGTQLSVL.

This clonotype was seen a few times. The chain is built from TRBV5-1 and TRBJ2-7; weak D call: TRBD2 (5 bases). Germline values: CDR1 SGHRS, CDR2 YFSETQ. This CDR3 region has 14 residues. Trimming removed 3 bases at V and 2 bases at J, with 12 bases between. The CDR3 nucleotides are TGCGCCAGCAGCTCGGTAGCGATGGCCTACGAGCAGTACTTC. Protein sequence: CASSSVAMAYEQYF.

In this sample, this clonotype turned up a few times. The chain uses TRBV7-8 and TRBJ1-3; the match to TRBD1 covers 9 bases. The germline CDR1 and CDR2 sequences are SGHVS and FQNEAQ. V was pared by 0 bases and J by 8 bases, with 8 bases of the junction left unmatched. The CDR3 sequence is 16 residues long. CDR3 nucleotides: TGTGCCAGCAGCTTAGCGCGTTGGGACAGGGTATACACCATATATTTT. Translation: CASSLARWDRVYTIYF.

V usage is TRBV6-5 and J usage is TRBJ2-5; 10 bases line up with TRBD2. CDR1 and CDR2 (germline): MNHEY, SVGAGI. With V trimmed by 0 bases and J by 3 bases, 10 bases remained unmatched. The CDR3 loop spans 18 amino acids. The CDR3 protein is CASSYSYSIAGGKETQYF. In DNA, the CDR3 is TGTGCCAGCAGTTACTCGTACTCCATAGCGGGGGGTAAAGAGACCCAGTACTTC.

The chain uses TRBV20-1 and TRBJ2-2, with 9 positions matching TRBD2. This CDR3 is 16 amino acids long. Germline trimming cut 1 base from V and 4 bases from J; bases unmatched to any gene: 7. Germline-derived CDR1 and CDR2 are DFQATT and SNEGSKA (reference sequence). CDR3 in amino acids: CSARGGTSPVTGELFF. CDR3 DNA sequence: TGCAGTGCTAGAGGCGGGACTAGCCCTGTCACCGGGGAGCTGTTTTTT.

This clonotype was detected only a few times. The chain has TRBV5-1 and TRBJ2-5; unclear D gene. Germline V gene sequence: CDR1 SGHRS, CDR2 YFSETQ. Trimming stripped 3 bases from V and 6 bases from J, with 12 bases between. The CDR3 length is 13 residues. This chain's CDR3 is CASSWGREQTQYF. The CDR3 nucleotides are TGCGCCAGCAGCTGGGGTAGGGAACAGACCCAGTACTTC.

This clonotype was seen ten or more times. The rearrangement joins TRBV5-5 to TRBJ1-1, with D uncertain. Trimming shortened V by 0 bases and J by 4 bases, and 4 bases separated the two germline ends. Germline V gene sequence: CDR1 SGHKS, CDR2 YYEKEE (reference sequence). The CDR3 has 12 residues. CDR3 bases: TGTGCCAGCAGCTTGGAGGTCACTGAAGCTTTCTTT. Translating gives CASSLEVTEAFF. Using reference TRBV5-5 and TRBJ1-1 for the parts outside the CDR3, the full variable domain is DAGVTQSPTHLIKTRGQQVTLRCSPISGHKSVSWYQQVLGQGPQFIFQYYEKEERGRGNFPDRFSARQFPNYSSELNVNALLLGDSALYLCASSLEVTEAFFGQGTRLTVV.

This clonotype was seen more than once but under ten times. This chain connects TRBV5-6 to TRBJ2-1; D not resolved. V gave up 0 bases and J gave up 5 bases, with 9 bases separating them. The CDR3 extends over 14 amino acids. Germline CDR1 is SGHDT and CDR2 is YYEEEE. This CDR3 is CASSLGWNNNEQFF. In DNA form, the CDR3 reads TGTGCCAGCAGCTTGGGGTGGAATAACAATGAGCAGTTCTTC.

This clonotype has more than one count but fewer than ten. This chain connects TRBV12-3 or TRBV12-4 to TRBJ1-1, with D uncertain. The CDR3 is 14 residues long. Trimming cost V 3 bases and J 0 bases, with 8 bases left between them. For the CDR3, the DNA is TGTGCCAGCAGTTTGGCCGCGGTGAACACTGAAGCTTTCTTT. Translation: CASSLAAVNTEAFF.

This clonotype was observed a few times. V and J are TRBV4-1 and TRBJ2-7, with TRBD1 identical over 9 bases. Unmatched junction bases numbered 7, after V lost 4 bases and J lost 3 bases. The germline CDR1 and CDR2 sequences are MGHRA and YSYEKL. This CDR3 contains 15 residues. The CDR3 nucleotides are TGCGCCAGCAGCCCGAGACAGGGGGTCGGCTACGAGCAGTACTTC. Translated, it gives CASSPRQGVGYEQYF.

This clonotype was counted a few times. V usage is TRBV30 and J usage is TRBJ2-3; TRBD2 aligns across 10 bases. The V gene end was trimmed by 6 bases and the J gene end by 3 bases; junction bases not matched to a gene: 3. Germline assignment: CDR1 GTSNPN and CDR2 SVGIG (reference sequence). The CDR3 is made up of 13 amino acids. In nucleotides, the CDR3 is TGTGCCTGCAAGACTAGCGGGACAGATACGCAGTATTTT. Its translation: CACKTSGTDTQYF.

The chain combines TRBV29-1 with TRBJ1-2; D ambiguous. CDR1 and CDR2 from the germline V gene are SQVTM and ANQGSEA. Trimming took off 7 bases at V and 4 bases at J, with 10 bases between the two ends. The CDR3 runs 11 residues. The CDR3 loop is CSALDPYGYTF. The CDR3 DNA sequence: TGCAGCGCCTTGGATCCCTATGGCTACACCTTC.

This CDR3 reads CASRHRDEQYF. DNA of the CDR3: TGTGCCAGCAGGCACAGGGACGAGCAGTACTTC. This sequence joins TRBV12-3 or TRBV12-4 and TRBJ2-7, with a weak D call TRBD1 (6 bases). This CDR3 has 11 residues. V gave up 6 bases and J gave up 5 bases, with 8 bases separating them.

The chain employs TRBV28 and TRBJ2-6; no clear D gene. The V gene's germline CDR1 is MDHEN and CDR2 SYDVKM. V was pared by 5 bases and J by 1 base, with 18 bases between. The CDR3 totals 18 residues. The CDR3 region is CASSPPDYKGSGANVLTF. CDR3 in DNA: TGTGCCAGCAGTCCCCCAGATTATAAGGGTTCTGGGGCCAACGTCCTGACTTTC. Supplemented by reference TRBV28 and TRBJ2-6, the full variable domain reads DVKVTQSSRYLVKRTGEKVFLECVQDMDHENMFWYRQDPGLGLRLIYFSYDVKMKEKGDIPEGYSVSREKKERFSLILESASTNQTSMYLCASSPPDYKGSGANVLTFGAGSRLTVL.

The V call is TRBV20-1, the J call TRBJ1-2; D is undetermined. The length of the CDR3 is 11 residues. Trimming pared 7 bases from V and 3 bases from J, leaving 9 bases between. Germline CDR1 is DFQATT and CDR2 is SNEGSKA (reference sequence). CDR3 nucleotides: TGCAGTGGGACGGATGACTATGGCTACACCTTC. Translated, it gives CSGTDDYGYTF.

There are many counts of this clonotype. The chain joins TRBV11-2 to TRBJ1-1; 7 bases map to TRBD1. Germline trimming cut 5 bases from V and 4 bases from J; bases unmatched to any gene: 4. The CDR3 has 13 residues. CDR1 is SGHAT, CDR2 FQNNGV, per germline. This CDR3 is CASSPGGITEAFF. Written as DNA, the CDR3 is TGTGCCAGCAGCCCAGGGGGGATCACTGAAGCTTTCTTT.

The chain carries TRBV18 and TRBJ1-6; D is ambiguous. The CDR3 covers 18 residues. Germline V gene sequence: CDR1 KGHSH, CDR2 LQKENI. Trimming shortened V by 5 bases and J by 8 bases, and 25 bases separated the two germline ends. The CDR3 DNA follows: TGTGCCAGCTCAGGTCGGTCTCTCGGGTCGTTCCGCGATTCACCCCTCCACTTT. Protein product: CASSGRSLGSFRDSPLHF.

This clonotype was observed a few times. The chain employs TRBV6-2 or TRBV6-3 and TRBJ2-1; 7 nucleotides line up with TRBD1. Trimming took 7 bases from V and 4 from J; bases not matched to a gene: 4. CDR1 MNHEY and CDR2 SVGEGT come from the germline V gene. The CDR3 length is 13 residues. The CDR3 DNA reads TGTGCCAGCACCCTGACAGGGTACAATGAGCAGTTCTTC. It specifies CASTLTGYNEQFF.